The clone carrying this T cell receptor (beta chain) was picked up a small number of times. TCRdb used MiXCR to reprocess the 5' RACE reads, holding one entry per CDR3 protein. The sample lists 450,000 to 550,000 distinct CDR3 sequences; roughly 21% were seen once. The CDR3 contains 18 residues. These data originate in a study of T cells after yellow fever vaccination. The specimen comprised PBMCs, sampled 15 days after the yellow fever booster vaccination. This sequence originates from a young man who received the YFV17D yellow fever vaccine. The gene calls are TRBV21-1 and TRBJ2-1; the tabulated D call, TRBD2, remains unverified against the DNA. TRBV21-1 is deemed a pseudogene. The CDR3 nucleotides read TGTGCCAGCAGCCGACACCAGGGCTTGAGACTAGCGGGAGTTGAGCAGTTCTTC. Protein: CASSRHQGLRLAGVEQFF.